One sample yielded the 5 T cell receptor beta chains listed below, sequenced in a study of T-cell memory formation after mild COVID-19. MiXCR, run by TCRdb on the 5' RACE reads, gives a single entry per CDR3 protein. Of more than 150,000 distinct CDR3 sequences in the sample, roughly 23% were seen once. Specimen: PBMCs or a T cell subset sorted from them (not recorded which). The source is an adult woman who had mild COVID-19 (a few samples of this study predate the infection). Cell type and time point are not known.

The V call is TRBV6-5, the J call TRBJ2-7; 8 nucleotides agree with TRBD1. The V gene end was trimmed by 8 bases and the J gene end by 2 bases; junction bases not matched to a gene: 11. The CDR3 is made up of 15 amino acids. Germline V lookup: CDR1 MNHEY, CDR2 SVGAGI. The CDR3 region is CASGTLGQGPYEQYF. DNA of the CDR3: TGTGCCAGCGGGACGCTTGGACAGGGACCCTACGAGCAGTACTTC.

This clonotype has more than one count but fewer than ten. V is TRBV20-1 and J is TRBJ2-3, with a possible D match to TRBD1 (5 bases). The germline V and J ends were trimmed by 0 bases and 1 base, with 11 bases remaining between them. The germline CDR1 and CDR2 sequences are DFQATT and SNEGSKA (reference sequence). This CDR3 has 15 residues. The CDR3 nucleotides read TGCAGTGCTAGAGATCAGGGCCAAGGCACAGATACGCAGTATTTT. This sequence encodes CSARDQGQGTDTQYF.

Here the CDR3 reads CSVDLGGGTEAFF. The CDR3 coding sequence is TGCAGCGTTGATTTGGGGGGAGGCACTGAAGCTTTCTTT. The chain couples TRBV29-1 to TRBJ1-1, with a tentative D call TRBD1 (5 bases). This CDR3 has 13 amino acids. Germline CDR1 is SQVTM and CDR2 is ANQGSEA. V lost 3 bases and J lost 4, with 12 bases in between.

This clonotype was counted only a few times. The chain employs TRBV7-9 and TRBJ2-7; D may be TRBD1 (5 bases). Germline V gives CDR1 SEHNR, CDR2 FQNEAQ (reference sequence). This CDR3 comprises 14 residues. Trimming pared 5 bases from V and 2 bases from J, leaving 13 bases between. CDR3 amino acids: CASSTSTVAYEQYF. The CDR3 region has the DNA TGTGCCAGCAGCACCTCGACAGTTGCCTACGAGCAGTACTTC.

This clonotype was observed a single time. The V and J genes are TRBV7-6 and TRBJ2-7, with 10 bases identical to TRBD2. CDR1 and CDR2 (germline): SGHVS, FNYEAQ. The CDR3 is 14 amino acids. V dropped 1 base and J dropped 6; count of bases not matched to a gene: 3. The CDR3 DNA is TGTGCCAGCAGCTTAGTAGCGGGAGGTCTCGAGCAGTACTTC. Translation gives CASSLVAGGLEQYF.